This T cell receptor (beta chain) was recorded in a study of Ad26.COV2.S vaccination and SARS-CoV-2 variants. Study details: Participant was drawn from the COV1001 Ad26.COV2.S trial arm.

Treatment meaning: 15 to 20 received Ad26.COV2.S at low or high dose, single or two shots; 5 received placebo; per-sample allocation not given. Samples analyzed were those drawn on day 63 after the first vaccine or placebo injection. There are 20 residues in the CDR3. TCRdb's copy holds only in-frame clones and misses some; the assay was immunoSEQ multiplex PCR. The data hold fewer than 400,000 clones, with approximately 91% observed a single time. The source material was peripheral blood, sampled in a trial of Ad26.COV2.S vaccine versus placebo. This chain joins TRBV12-2 and TRBJ2-6; TRBD2 was called by the table and not checked on the DNA. TRBV12-2 counts as a pseudogene. The sequence was obtained from a person aged 18-65 years who received the Ad26.COV2.S COVID-19 vaccine or a placebo. CDR3 protein: CASRLIGLAGGRPGANVLTF. The CDR3 DNA is TGTGCAAGTCGCTTAATAGGACTAGCGGGGGGCCGCCCTGGGGCCAACGTCCTGACTTTC.